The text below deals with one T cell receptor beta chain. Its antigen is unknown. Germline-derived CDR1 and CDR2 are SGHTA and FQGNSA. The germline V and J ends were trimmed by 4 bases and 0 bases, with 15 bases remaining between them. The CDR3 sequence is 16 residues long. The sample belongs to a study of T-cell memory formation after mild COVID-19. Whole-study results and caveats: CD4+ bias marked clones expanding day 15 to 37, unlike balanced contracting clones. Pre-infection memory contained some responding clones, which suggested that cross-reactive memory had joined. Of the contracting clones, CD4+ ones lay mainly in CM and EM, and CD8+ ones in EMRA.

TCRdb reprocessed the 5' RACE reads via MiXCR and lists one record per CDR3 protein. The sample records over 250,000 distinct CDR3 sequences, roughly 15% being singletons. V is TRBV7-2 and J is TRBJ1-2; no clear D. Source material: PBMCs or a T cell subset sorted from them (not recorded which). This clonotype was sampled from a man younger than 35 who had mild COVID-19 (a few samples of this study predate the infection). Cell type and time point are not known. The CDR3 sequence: CASSSPPAQANYGYTF. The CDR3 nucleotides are TGTGCCAGCAGCTCCCCCCCCGCCCAAGCTAACTATGGCTACACCTTC. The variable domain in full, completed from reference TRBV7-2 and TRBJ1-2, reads GAGVSQSPSNKVTEKGKDVELRCDPISGHTALYWYRQSLGQGLEFLIYFQGNSAPDKSGLPSDRFSAERTGGSVSTLTIQRTQQEDSAVYLCASSSPPAQANYGYTFGSGTRLTVV.